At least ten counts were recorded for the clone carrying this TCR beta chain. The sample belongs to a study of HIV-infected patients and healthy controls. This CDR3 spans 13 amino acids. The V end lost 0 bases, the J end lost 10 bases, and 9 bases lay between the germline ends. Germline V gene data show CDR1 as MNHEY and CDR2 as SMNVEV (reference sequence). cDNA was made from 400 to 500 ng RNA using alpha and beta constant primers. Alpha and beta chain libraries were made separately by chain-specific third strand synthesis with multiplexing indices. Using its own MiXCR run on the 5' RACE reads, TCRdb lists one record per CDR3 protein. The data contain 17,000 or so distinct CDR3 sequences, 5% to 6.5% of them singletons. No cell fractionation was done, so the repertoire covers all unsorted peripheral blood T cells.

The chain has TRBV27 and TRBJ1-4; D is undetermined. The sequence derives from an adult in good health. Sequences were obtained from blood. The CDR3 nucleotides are TGTGCCAGCAGTTTATCGGGAGCGGGAAAACTGTTTTTT. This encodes CASSLSGAGKLFF.